This TCR beta chain was sequenced in a study of T-cell reconstitution after alpha-beta-depleted transplantation in children (dated by TCRdb to the mid-2010s). Looking at the study overall: The study quantitatively tracked T-cell immune reconstitution after TCRalphabeta/CD19-depleted allogeneic hematopoietic cell transplantation in children using TCR repertoire profiling. Study-wide findings and limitations: The apparently early recovery of alphabetaT-cell counts about two months after transplant reportedly depended on only several hundred rapidly expanded clones that came from non-depleted graft cells. In some patients, the high TCRbeta diversity seen at day 60 was put down to recipient T cells and intrathymic progenitors that had survived conditioning. The frequencies of hyperexpanded clones fell over the following months, and after one year, T-cell counts and TCRbeta diversity were mostly attributed to newly produced T cells.

Trimming accounts for 7 bases at V and 7 bases at J, while the number of junction bases matched to no gene is 17. The germline V gene encodes CDR1 SGHRS and CDR2 YFSETQ. The CDR3 measures 16 amino acids from cysteine to phenylalanine. The only DNA kept is the CDR3, 48 bases in frame from the first base. This clonotype was counted only a few times. The antigen it recognizes is unknown. Base quality data are lacking; no much larger clone is found one base away. In the paper's terms, the treatment or condition label means: allogeneic hematopoietic cell transplantation with graft depleted of TCRalphabeta T cells and CD19 B cells. Transplant recipients were children who received TCRalphabeta/CD19-depleted allogeneic hematopoietic cell grafts. The library was obtained by PCR. Sequencer: Illumina HiSeq 2500. TCR libraries were prepared with molecular barcoding, using unique molecular identifiers to normalize TCRbeta repertoire quantification. TCRdb reprocessing: public reads trimmed at Q25 with fastp, clones called with MiXCR, in-frame beta chains kept. Each entry merges the rows of one CDR3 protein and shows their most common DNA and genes. The sample data list about 870,000 distinct CDR3 sequences, and about 16% of these were observed just once. Approximately 5% of the sample goes to the ten largest clones.

The receptor chain draws on TRBV5-1 and TRBJ2-1, with 7 junctional bases fitting TRBD2. Material: PBMCs, mostly from graft donor cells, obtained 360 days after TCRalphabeta/CD19-depleted stem cell transplant. This receptor was obtained from a male patient under 18 who had a stem cell transplant for acute lymphoblastic leukemia, so the T cells may come from the graft donor. The CDR3 protein: CASYRDAGRARNEQFF. At the DNA level, the sequence is TGCGCCAGCTATCGTGATGCGGGGAGGGCCCGGAATGAGCAGTTCTTC.